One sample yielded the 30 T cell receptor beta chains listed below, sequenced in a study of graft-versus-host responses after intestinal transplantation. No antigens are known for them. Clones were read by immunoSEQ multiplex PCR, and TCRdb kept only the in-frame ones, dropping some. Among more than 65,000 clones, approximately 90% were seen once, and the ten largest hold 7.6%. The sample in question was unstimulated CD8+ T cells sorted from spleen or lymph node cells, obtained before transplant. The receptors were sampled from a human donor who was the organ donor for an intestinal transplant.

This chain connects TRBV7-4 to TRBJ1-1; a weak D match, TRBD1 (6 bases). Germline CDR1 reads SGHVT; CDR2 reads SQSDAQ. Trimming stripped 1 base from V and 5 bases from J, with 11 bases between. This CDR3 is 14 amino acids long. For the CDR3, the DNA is TGTGCCAGCAGCTTAGACAGGGCGAGGACTGAAGCTTTCTTT. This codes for CASSLDRARTEAFF.

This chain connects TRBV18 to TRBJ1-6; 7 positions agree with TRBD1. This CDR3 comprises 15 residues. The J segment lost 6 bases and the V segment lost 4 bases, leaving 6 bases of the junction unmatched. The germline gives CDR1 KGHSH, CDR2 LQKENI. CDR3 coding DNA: TGTGCCAGCTCACGCCCCCGGGACAGTAATTCACCCCTCCACTTT. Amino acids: CASSRPRDSNSPLHF. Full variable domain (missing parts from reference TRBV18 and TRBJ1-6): NAGVMQNPRHLVRRRGQEARLRCSPMKGHSHVYWYRQLPEEGLKFMVYLQKENIIDESGMPKERFSAEFPKEGPSILRIQQVVRGDSAAYFCASSRPRDSNSPLHFGNGTRLTVT.

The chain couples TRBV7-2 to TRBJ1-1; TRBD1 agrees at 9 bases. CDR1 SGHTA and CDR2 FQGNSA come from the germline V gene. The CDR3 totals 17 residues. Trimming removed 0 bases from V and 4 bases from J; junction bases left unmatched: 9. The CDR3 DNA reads TGTGCCAGCAGCTTAGCGAGTGGGACAGGGTTAGCCACTGAAGCTTTCTTT. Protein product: CASSLASGTGLATEAFF.

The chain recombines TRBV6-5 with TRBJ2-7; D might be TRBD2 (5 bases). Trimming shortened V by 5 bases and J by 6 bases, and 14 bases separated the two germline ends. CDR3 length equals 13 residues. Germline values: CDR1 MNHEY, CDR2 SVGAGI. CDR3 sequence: CASSEGRGSEQYF. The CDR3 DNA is TGTGCCAGCAGTGAAGGTAGAGGGAGCGAGCAGTACTTC.

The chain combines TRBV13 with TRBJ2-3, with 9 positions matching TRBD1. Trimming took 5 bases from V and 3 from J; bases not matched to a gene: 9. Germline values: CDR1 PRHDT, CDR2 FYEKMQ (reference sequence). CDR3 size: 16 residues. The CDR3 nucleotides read TGTGCCAGCAGCCCCAAAGGGACAGGGAAGACAGATACGCAGTATTTT. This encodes CASSPKGTGKTDTQYF.

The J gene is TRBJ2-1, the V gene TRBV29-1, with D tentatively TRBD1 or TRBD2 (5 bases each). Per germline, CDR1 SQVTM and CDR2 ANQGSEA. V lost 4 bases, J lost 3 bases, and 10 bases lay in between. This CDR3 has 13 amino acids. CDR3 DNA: TGCAGCGTTGTTTTGGGGGACTACAATGAGCAGTTCTTC. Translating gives CSVVLGDYNEQFF.

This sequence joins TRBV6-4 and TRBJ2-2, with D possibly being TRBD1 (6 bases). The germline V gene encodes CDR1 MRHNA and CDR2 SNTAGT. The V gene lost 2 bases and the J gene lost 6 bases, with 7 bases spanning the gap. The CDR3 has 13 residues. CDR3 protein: CASSDGGAGELFF. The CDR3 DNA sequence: TGTGCCAGCAGTGACGGGGGCGCCGGGGAGCTGTTTTTT.

CDR3 bases: TGTGCCAGCAGCTTAGAGCCAAACTCTGGAAACACCATATATTTT. Its translation is CASSLEPNSGNTIYF. The J gene is TRBJ1-3, the V gene TRBV7-2; D is ambiguous. CDR1 SGHTA and CDR2 FQGNSA come from the germline V gene. V was trimmed by 1 base and J by 0 bases, leaving 7 bases between them. The length of the CDR3 is 15 residues.

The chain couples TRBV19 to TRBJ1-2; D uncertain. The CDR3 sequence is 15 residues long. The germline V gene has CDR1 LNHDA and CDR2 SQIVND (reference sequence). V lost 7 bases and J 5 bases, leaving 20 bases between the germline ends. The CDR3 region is CASNTLMGLRYGYTF. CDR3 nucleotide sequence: TGTGCCAGTAATACATTGATGGGCCTCAGGTATGGCTACACCTTC.

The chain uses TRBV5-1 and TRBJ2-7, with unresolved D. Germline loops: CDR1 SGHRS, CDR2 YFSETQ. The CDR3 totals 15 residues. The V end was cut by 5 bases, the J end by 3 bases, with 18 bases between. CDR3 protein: CASSRKFLVGYEQYF. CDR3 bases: TGCGCCAGCAGTCGTAAGTTCTTAGTCGGCTACGAGCAGTACTTC.

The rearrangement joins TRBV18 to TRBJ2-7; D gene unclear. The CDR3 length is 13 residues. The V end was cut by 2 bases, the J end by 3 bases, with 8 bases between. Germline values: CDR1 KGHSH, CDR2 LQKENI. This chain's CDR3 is CASSPVNHYEQYF. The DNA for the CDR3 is TGTGCCAGCTCACCAGTCAACCACTACGAGCAGTACTTC.

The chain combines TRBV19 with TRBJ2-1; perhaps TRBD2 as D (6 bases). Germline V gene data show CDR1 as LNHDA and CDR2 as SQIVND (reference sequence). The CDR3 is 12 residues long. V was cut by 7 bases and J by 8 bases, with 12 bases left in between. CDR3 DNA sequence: TGTGCCAGTATGGGCGGGAACGATGAGCAGTTCTTC. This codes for CASMGGNDEQFF.

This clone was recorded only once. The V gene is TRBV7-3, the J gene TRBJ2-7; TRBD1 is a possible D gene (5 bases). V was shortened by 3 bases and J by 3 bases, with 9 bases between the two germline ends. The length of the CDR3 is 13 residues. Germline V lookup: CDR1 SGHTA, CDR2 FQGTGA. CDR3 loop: CASSFGQGYEQYF. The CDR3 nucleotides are TGTGCCAGCAGCTTTGGGCAGGGCTACGAGCAGTACTTC. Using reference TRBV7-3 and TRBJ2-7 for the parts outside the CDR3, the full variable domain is GAGVSQTPSNKVTEKGKYVELRCDPISGHTALYWYRQSLGQGPEFLIYFQGTGAADDSGLPNDRFFAVRPEGSVSTLKIQRTERGDSAVYLCASSFGQGYEQYFGPGTRLTVT.

CDR3 residues: CASSEGGGAYEQYF. DNA for the CDR3: TGTGCCAGCAGTGAAGGAGGGGGCGCGTACGAGCAGTACTTC. J is TRBJ2-7 and V is TRBV6-1; 7 bases fit TRBD1. From germline, CDR1 is MNHNS and CDR2 SASEGT. V lost 1 base, J lost 4 bases, and 4 bases stayed unmatched. The CDR3 runs to 14 residues.

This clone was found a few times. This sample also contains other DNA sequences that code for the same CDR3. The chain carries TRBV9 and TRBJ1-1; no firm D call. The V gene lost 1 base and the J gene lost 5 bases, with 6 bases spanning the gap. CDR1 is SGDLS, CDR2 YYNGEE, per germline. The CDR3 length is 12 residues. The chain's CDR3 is CASSVLGTEAFF. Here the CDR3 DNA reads TGTGCCAGCAGCGTACTCGGGACTGAAGCTTTCTTT.

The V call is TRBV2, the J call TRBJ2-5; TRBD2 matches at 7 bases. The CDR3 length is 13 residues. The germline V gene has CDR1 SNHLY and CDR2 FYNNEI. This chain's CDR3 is CVGGDGHQETQYF. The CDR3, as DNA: TGTGTGGGGGGGGATGGTCACCAAGAGACCCAGTACTTC.

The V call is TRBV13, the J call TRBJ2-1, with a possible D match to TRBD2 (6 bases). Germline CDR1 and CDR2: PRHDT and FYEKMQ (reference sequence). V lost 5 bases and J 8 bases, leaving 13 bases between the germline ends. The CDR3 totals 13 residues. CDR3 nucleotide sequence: TGTGCCAGCAGCCCTCAGGGAGGCGATGAGCAGTTCTTC. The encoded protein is CASSPQGGDEQFF.

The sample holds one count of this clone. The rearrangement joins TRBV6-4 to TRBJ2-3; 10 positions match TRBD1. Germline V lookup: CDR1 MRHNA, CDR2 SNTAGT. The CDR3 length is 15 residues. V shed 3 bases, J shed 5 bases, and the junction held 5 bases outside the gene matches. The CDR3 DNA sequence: TGTGCCAGCAGTGAGCCGACAGGGGGCATAGATACGCAGTATTTT. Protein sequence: CASSEPTGGIDTQYF.

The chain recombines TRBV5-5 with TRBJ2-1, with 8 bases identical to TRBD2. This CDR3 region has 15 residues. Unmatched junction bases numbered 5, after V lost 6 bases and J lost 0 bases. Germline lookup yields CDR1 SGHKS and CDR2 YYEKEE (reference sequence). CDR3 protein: CASTRGGSSYNEQFF. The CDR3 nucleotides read TGTGCCAGCACCCGGGGGGGTAGCTCCTACAATGAGCAGTTCTTC.

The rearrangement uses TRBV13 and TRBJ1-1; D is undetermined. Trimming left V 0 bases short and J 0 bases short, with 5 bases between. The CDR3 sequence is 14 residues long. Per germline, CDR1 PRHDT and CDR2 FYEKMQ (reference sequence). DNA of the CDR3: TGTGCCAGCAGCTTAGGAGGGATGAACACTGAAGCTTTCTTT. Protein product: CASSLGGMNTEAFF.

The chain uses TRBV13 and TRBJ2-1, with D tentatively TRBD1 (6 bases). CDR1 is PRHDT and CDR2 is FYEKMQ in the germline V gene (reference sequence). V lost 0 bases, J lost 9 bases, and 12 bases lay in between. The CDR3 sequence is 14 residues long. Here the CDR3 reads CASSLGQGPAEQFF. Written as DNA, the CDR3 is TGTGCCAGCAGCTTAGGGCAGGGGCCGGCTGAGCAGTTCTTC.

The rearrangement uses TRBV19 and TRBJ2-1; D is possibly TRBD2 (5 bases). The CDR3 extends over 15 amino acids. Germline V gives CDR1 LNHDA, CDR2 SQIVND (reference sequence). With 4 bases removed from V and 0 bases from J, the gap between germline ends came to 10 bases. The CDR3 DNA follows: TGTGCCAGTAGTACCCGGGATTCCTCCTACAATGAGCAGTTCTTC. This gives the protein CASSTRDSSYNEQFF. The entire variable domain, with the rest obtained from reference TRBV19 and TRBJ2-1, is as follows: DGGITQSPKYLFRKEGQNVTLSCEQNLNHDAMYWYRQDPGQGLRLIYYSQIVNDFQKGDIAEGYSVSREKKESFPLTVTSAQKNPTAFYLCASSTRDSSYNEQFFGPGTRLTVL.

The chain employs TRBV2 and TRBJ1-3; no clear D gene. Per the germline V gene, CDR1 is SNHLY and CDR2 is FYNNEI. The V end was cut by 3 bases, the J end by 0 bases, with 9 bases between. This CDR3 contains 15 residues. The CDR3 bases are TGTGCCAGCAGTGAGTACCTCAGCTCTGGAAACACCATATATTTT. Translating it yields CASSEYLSSGNTIYF.

CDR3 bases: TGTGCCAGTAAACCCCCAGGGAGCTATGGCTACACCTTC. It translates to CASKPPGSYGYTF. This chain connects TRBV6-5 to TRBJ1-2; possible D gene TRBD1, 5 bases. The germline V and J ends were trimmed by 9 bases and 4 bases, with 15 bases remaining between them. CDR1 is MNHEY and CDR2 is SVGAGI in the germline V gene. There are 13 residues in the CDR3.

CDR3 loop: CASSVPYREYYGYTF. The CDR3 DNA reads as TGTGCCAGCAGTGTCCCCTATAGGGAATACTATGGCTACACCTTC. The chain has TRBV6-1 and TRBJ1-2, with D hard to call. The CDR3 runs 15 residues. V dropped 4 bases and J dropped 3 bases, with 15 bases sitting between them. The germline CDR1 and CDR2 sequences are MNHNS and SASEGT.

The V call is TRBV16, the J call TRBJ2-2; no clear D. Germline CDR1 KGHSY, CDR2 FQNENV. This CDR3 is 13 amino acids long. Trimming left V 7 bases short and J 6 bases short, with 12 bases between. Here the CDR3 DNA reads TGTGCCAGCACCCCCTCGGAGCCCGGGGAGCTGTTTTTT. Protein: CASTPSEPGELFF.

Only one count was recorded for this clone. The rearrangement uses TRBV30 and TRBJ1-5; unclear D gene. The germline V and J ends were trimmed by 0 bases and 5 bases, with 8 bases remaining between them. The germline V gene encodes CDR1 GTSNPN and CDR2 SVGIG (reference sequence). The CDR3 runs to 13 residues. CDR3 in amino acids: CAWSVEGDQPQHF. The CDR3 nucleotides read TGTGCCTGGAGTGTTGAGGGAGATCAGCCCCAGCATTTT.

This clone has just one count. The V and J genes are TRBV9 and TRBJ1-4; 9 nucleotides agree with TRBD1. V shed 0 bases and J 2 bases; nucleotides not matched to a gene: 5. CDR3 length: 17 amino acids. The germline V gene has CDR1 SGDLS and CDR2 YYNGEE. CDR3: CASSVGDRVFTNEKLFF. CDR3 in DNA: TGTGCCAGCAGCGTAGGGGACAGGGTATTCACTAATGAAAAACTGTTTTTT.

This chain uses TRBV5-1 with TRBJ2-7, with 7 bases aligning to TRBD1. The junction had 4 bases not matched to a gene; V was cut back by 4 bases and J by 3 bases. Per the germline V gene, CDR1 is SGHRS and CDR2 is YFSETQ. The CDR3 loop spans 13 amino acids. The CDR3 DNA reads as TGCGCCAGCAGCCAAGGGACAGACTACGAGCAGTACTTC. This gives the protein CASSQGTDYEQYF.

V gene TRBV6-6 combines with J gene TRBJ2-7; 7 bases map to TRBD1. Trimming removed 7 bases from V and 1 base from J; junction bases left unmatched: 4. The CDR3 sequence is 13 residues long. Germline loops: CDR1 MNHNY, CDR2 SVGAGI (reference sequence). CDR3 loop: CASTSGGSYEQYF. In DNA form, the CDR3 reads TGTGCCAGCACCTCAGGGGGTTCCTACGAGCAGTACTTC.